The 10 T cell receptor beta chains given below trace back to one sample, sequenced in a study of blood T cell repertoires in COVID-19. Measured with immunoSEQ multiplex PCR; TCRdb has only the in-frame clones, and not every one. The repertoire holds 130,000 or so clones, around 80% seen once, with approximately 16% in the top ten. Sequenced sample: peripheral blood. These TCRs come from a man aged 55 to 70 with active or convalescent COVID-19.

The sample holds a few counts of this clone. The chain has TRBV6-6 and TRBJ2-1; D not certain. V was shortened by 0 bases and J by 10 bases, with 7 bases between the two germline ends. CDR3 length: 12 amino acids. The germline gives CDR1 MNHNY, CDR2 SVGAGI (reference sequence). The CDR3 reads CASSYSIQEQFF. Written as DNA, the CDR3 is TGTGCCAGCAGTTACTCGATCCAGGAGCAGTTCTTC.

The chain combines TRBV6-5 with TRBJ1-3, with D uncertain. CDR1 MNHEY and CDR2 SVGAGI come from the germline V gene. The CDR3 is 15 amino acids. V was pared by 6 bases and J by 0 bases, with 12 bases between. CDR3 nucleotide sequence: TGTGCCAGCAGGCTAGGAGCCAACTCTGGAAACACCATATATTTT. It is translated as CASRLGANSGNTIYF.

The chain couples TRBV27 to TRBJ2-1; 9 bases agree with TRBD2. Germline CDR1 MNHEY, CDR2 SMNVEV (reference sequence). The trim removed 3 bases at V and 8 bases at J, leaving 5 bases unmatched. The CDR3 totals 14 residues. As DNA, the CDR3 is TGTGCCAGCAGTTTTGGCGGGAGGGCCTATGAGCAGTTCTTC. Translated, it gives CASSFGGRAYEQFF.

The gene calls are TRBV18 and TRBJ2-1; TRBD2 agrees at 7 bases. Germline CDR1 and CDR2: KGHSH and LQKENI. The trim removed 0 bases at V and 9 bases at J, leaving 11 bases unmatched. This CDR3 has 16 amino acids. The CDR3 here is CASSPPGGRTRSEQFF. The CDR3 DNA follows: TGTGCCAGCTCACCACCGGGGGGGAGGACCAGGAGTGAGCAGTTCTTC. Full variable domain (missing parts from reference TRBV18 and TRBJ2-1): NAGVMQNPRHLVRRRGQEARLRCSPMKGHSHVYWYRQLPEEGLKFMVYLQKENIIDESGMPKERFSAEFPKEGPSILRIQQVVRGDSAAYFCASSPPGGRTRSEQFFGPGTRLTVL.

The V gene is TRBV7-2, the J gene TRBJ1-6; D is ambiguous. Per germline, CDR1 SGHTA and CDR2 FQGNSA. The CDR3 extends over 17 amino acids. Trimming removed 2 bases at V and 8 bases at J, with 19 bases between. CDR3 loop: CASSLKSGGRVDSPLHF. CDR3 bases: TGTGCCAGCAGCTTAAAGAGTGGAGGGAGGGTGGATTCACCCCTCCACTTT.

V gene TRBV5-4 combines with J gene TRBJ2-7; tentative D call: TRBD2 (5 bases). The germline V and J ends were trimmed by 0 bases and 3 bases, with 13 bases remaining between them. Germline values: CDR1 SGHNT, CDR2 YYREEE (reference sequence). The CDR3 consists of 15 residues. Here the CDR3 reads CASSLDGIVLYEQYF. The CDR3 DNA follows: TGTGCCAGCAGCTTGGACGGGATAGTACTCTACGAGCAGTACTTC.

The DNA of the CDR3 is TGTGCCAGCACTGCGGGTTCAGAGACCCAGTACTTC. This gives the protein CASTAGSETQYF. V usage is TRBV6-5 and J usage is TRBJ2-5; a possible D gene is TRBD2 (5 bases). Trimming stripped 7 bases from V and 4 bases from J, with 10 bases between. Germline V lookup: CDR1 MNHEY, CDR2 SVGAGI. The CDR3 consists of 12 residues.

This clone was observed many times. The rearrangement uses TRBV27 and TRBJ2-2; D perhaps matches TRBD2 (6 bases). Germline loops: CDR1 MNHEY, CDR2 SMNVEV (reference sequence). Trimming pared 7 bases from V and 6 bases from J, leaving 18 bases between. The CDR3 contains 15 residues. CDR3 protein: CASTTGTQTSGELFF. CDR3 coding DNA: TGTGCCAGCACTACCGGGACTCAGACATCCGGGGAGCTGTTTTTT.

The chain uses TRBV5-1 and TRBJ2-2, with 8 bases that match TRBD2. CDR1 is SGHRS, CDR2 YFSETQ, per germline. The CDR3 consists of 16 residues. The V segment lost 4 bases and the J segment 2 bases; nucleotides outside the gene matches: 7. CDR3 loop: CASSVPGRENTGELFF. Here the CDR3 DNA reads TGCGCCAGCAGCGTTCCCGGGAGGGAAAACACCGGGGAGCTGTTTTTT.

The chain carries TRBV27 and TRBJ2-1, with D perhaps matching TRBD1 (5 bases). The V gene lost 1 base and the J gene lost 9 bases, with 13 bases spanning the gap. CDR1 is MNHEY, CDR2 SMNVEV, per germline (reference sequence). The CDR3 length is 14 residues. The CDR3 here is CASSLLTQQGEQFF. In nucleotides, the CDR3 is TGTGCCAGCAGTTTATTGACCCAGCAGGGTGAGCAGTTCTTC.